The next 17 T cell receptor beta chains were all read from a single sample in a study of blood T cell repertoires in COVID-19. The repertoire was sequenced with immunoSEQ multiplex PCR; TCRdb's copy has only in-frame clones and lacks some. The table includes 210,000 or so clones, approximately 89% detected once. The sample was PBMCs or T cells enriched from blood (not recorded which). Receptors originate from a woman in her twenties or thirties who had been exposed to COVID-19.

This chain uses TRBV5-1 with TRBJ2-3, with TRBD2 as a possible D gene (5 bases). The germline V gene encodes CDR1 SGHRS and CDR2 YFSETQ. Trimming shortened V by 2 bases and J by 0 bases, and 10 bases separated the two germline ends. CDR3 length equals 15 residues. The CDR3 region is CASSLQADSTDTQYF. CDR3 nucleotides: TGCGCCAGCAGCTTACAAGCGGACAGCACAGATACGCAGTATTTT.

V and J are TRBV3-1 (or the pseudogene TRBV3-2) and TRBJ1-4; 8 nucleotides align to TRBD1. CDR1 is LGHDT, CDR2 YNNKEL, per germline (reference sequence). CDR3 size: 17 residues. J was trimmed by 4 bases and V by 5 bases; bases with no gene match: 12. CDR3 DNA: TGTGCCAGCAGCTCGGGACAGGCGGAACGTCATAATGAAAAACTGTTTTTT. Encoded protein: CASSSGQAERHNEKLFF.

The chain combines TRBV4-1 with TRBJ2-1; TRBD2 matches 11 bases. The germline V gene has CDR1 MGHRA and CDR2 YSYEKL. With V trimmed by 1 base and J by 12 bases, 5 bases remained unmatched. The CDR3 loop spans 14 amino acids. The CDR3, as DNA: TGCGCCAGCAGCCAAGCACTAGCGGGAGTTAGGCAGTTCTTC. Translated: CASSQALAGVRQFF.

This chain links TRBV6-5 with TRBJ2-5, with TRBD2 identical over 7 bases. V trimming: 4 bases; J trimming: 2 bases; junction bases outside the gene matches: 1. Looked up from germline, CDR1 is MNHEY and CDR2 is SVGAGI. This CDR3 spans 13 amino acids. The CDR3 nucleotides are TGTGCCAGCAGTTGGACTAGTCAAGAGACCCAGTACTTC. Its protein is CASSWTSQETQYF.

The chain employs TRBV27 and TRBJ1-4, with a possible D match to TRBD1 (5 bases). V shed 5 bases and J shed 4 bases, with 17 bases lying between them. Germline lookup yields CDR1 MNHEY and CDR2 SMNVEV (reference sequence). CDR3 length: 16 residues. In DNA, the CDR3 is TGTGCCAGCAGTCGCCGTTCCGACAGCCGTAATGAAAAACTGTTTTTT. Protein: CASSRRSDSRNEKLFF.

V is TRBV5-6 and J is TRBJ1-5; D possibly corresponds to TRBD1 (6 bases). CDR1 and CDR2 (germline): SGHDT, YYEEEE. This CDR3 contains 13 residues. Trimming left V 3 bases short and J 5 bases short, with 9 bases between. The CDR3 nucleotides are TGTGCCAGCAGCTACCACAGGGATCAGCCCCAGCATTTT. Protein: CASSYHRDQPQHF.

The V gene is TRBV12-3 or TRBV12-4, the J gene TRBJ2-3, with 7 bases lining up with TRBD2. Trimming removed 9 bases from V and 3 bases from J; junction bases left unmatched: 6. The CDR3 has 13 amino acids. CDR3 sequence reads: CASGGEGTDTQYF. CDR3 bases: TGTGCCAGTGGGGGGGAGGGAACAGATACGCAGTATTTT.

CDR3 protein: CASSPSRASTGELFF. Written as DNA, the CDR3 is TGTGCCAGCTCACCAAGCAGGGCTTCGACCGGGGAGCTGTTTTTT. V is TRBV18 and J is TRBJ2-2, with D maybe TRBD1 (5 bases). Deletions cut 2 bases from V and 5 bases from J, with 12 bases between. The CDR3 consists of 15 residues. The germline CDR1 and CDR2 sequences are KGHSH and LQKENI.

The chain recombines TRBV6-1 with TRBJ1-1, with D perhaps TRBD1 (6 bases). This CDR3 contains 17 residues. Germline V gives CDR1 MNHNS, CDR2 SASEGT. V lost 4 bases, J lost 0 bases, and 18 bases lay in between. CDR3 bases: TGTGCCAGCAGTGGCCCCCAGGGGTTTCTCATGAACACTGAAGCTTTCTTT. Protein: CASSGPQGFLMNTEAFF.

V is TRBV7-2 and J is TRBJ1-6, with a possible D match to TRBD1 (5 bases). V was clipped by 5 bases and J by 5 bases, with 13 bases between them. This CDR3 region has 15 residues. CDR1 is SGHTA and CDR2 is FQGNSA in the germline V gene. CDR3 sequence reads: CASSPQGRDNSPLHF. DNA of the CDR3: TGTGCCAGCAGCCCGCAGGGTAGGGATAATTCACCCCTCCACTTT. Full variable domain (missing parts from reference TRBV7-2 and TRBJ1-6): GAGVSQSPSNKVTEKGKDVELRCDPISGHTALYWYRQSLGQGLEFLIYFQGNSAPDKSGLPSDRFSAERTGGSVSTLTIQRTQQEDSAVYLCASSPQGRDNSPLHFGNGTRLTVT.

The chain joins TRBV5-6 to TRBJ2-5; D might be TRBD1 (6 bases). The CDR3 is made up of 18 amino acids. The germline gives CDR1 SGHDT, CDR2 YYEEEE. Trimming took 0 bases from V and 1 from J, leaving 19 bases between them. The CDR3 spells CASSLVRHGGGSQETQYF. CDR3 sequence (DNA): TGTGCCAGCAGCTTGGTGCGGCATGGGGGCGGTAGCCAAGAGACCCAGTACTTC.

The chain employs TRBV2 and TRBJ1-5, with 7 nucleotides matching TRBD1. The germline CDR1 and CDR2 sequences are SNHLY and FYNNEI. V was clipped by 5 bases and J by 3 bases; unmatched bases: 7. There are 15 residues in the CDR3. The CDR3: CASSFGTAINQPQHF. The CDR3 DNA reads as TGTGCCAGCAGTTTCGGGACAGCGATCAATCAGCCCCAGCATTTT.

CDR3 sequence: CASSFGGDTEAFF. CDR3 nucleotides: TGTGCCAGCAGTTTTGGAGGGGACACTGAAGCTTTCTTT. The V and J genes are TRBV12-3 or TRBV12-4 and TRBJ1-1; a weak D match, TRBD1 (5 bases). Deletions cut 3 bases from V and 3 bases from J, with 8 bases between. CDR3 length: 13 amino acids.

J is TRBJ2-4 and V is TRBV18; the match to TRBD1 covers 8 bases. The germline V gene has CDR1 KGHSH and CDR2 LQKENI. The CDR3 sequence is 16 residues long. V was clipped by 2 bases and J by 2 bases; unmatched bases: 5. The CDR3: CASSPVGTGPKNIQYF. The CDR3 DNA reads as TGTGCCAGCTCACCAGTGGGGACAGGACCCAAAAACATTCAGTACTTC.

The V gene is TRBV6-5, the J gene TRBJ1-3; D is unresolved. Trimming left V 5 bases short and J 6 bases short, with 14 bases between. CDR1 and CDR2 (germline): MNHEY, SVGAGI. This CDR3 comprises 14 residues. CDR3 nucleotides: TGTGCCAGCAGTCCCGAAGTGGGAGAAAACACCATATATTTT. Translating gives CASSPEVGENTIYF.

J is TRBJ1-2 and V is TRBV5-4, with 8 bases lining up with TRBD1. Germline V gene lookup returns CDR1 SGHNT and CDR2 YYREEE (reference sequence). The CDR3 is 16 residues long. The trim removed 0 bases at V and 6 bases at J, leaving 10 bases unmatched. CDR3 residues: CASSLESMQGAHGYTF. CDR3 DNA: TGTGCCAGCAGCTTGGAGTCCATGCAGGGGGCACATGGCTACACCTTC.

V usage is TRBV18 and J usage is TRBJ1-2; 8 bases line up with TRBD1. Germline loops: CDR1 KGHSH, CDR2 LQKENI. V lost 3 bases, J lost 10 bases, and 13 bases stayed unmatched. The CDR3 is made up of 15 amino acids. The CDR3 loop is CASSPAQGVLEDYTF. DNA of the CDR3: TGTGCCAGCTCACCGGCACAGGGGGTTCTTGAAGACTACACCTTC.